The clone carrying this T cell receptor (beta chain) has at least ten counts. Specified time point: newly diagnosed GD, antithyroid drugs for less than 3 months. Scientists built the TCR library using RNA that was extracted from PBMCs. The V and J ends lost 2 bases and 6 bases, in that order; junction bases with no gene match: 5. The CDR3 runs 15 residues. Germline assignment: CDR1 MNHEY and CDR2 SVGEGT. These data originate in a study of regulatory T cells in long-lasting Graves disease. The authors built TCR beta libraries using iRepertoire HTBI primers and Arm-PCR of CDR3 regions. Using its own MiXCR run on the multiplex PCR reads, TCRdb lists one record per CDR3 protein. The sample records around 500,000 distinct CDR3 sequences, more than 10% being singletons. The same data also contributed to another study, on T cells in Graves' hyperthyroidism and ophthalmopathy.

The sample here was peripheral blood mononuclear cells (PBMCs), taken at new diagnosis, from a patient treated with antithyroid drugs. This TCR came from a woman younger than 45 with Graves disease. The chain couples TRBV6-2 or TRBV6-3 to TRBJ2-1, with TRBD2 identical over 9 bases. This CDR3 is CASSYQGLAANEQFF. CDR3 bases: TGTGCCAGCAGTTACCAGGGACTAGCCGCCAATGAGCAGTTCTTC.